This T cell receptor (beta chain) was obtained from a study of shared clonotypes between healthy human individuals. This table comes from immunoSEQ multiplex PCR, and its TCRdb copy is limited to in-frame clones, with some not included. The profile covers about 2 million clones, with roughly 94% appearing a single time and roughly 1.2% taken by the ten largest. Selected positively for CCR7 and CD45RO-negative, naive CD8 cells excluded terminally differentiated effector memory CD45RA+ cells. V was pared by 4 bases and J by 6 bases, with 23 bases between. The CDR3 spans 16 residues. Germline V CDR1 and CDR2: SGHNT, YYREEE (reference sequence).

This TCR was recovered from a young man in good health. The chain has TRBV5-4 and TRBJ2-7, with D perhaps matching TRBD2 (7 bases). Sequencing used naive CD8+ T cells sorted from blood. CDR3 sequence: CASSLKGGRIRGEQYF. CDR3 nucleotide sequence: TGTGCCAGCAGCCTTAAGGGGGGGCGGATTAGGGGCGAGCAGTACTTC.